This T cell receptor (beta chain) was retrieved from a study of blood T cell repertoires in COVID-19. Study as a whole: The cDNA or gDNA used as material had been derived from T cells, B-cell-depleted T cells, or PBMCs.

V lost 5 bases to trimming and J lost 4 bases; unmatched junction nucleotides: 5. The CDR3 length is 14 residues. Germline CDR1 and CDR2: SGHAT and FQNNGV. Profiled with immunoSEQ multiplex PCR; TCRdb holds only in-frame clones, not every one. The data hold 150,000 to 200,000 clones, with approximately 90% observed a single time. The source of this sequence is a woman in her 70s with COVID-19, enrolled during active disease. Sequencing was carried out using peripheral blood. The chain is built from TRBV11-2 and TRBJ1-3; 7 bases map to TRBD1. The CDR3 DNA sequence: TGTGCCAGCAGCCCAGGGGGGAACGGAAACACCATATATTTT. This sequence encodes CASSPGGNGNTIYF.